The 18 T cell receptor beta chains in this list originate from one sample, sequenced in a study of regulatory T cells in long-lasting Graves disease. As for time point: persistent/refractory GD, antithyroid drugs over 5 years with positive TRAb. Construction of the TCR library relied on RNA isolated from PBMCs. Researchers made TCR beta libraries by using iRepertoire HTBI primers and running Arm-PCR on CDR3 regions. TCRdb analysed the multiplex PCR reads with MiXCR anew, one entry per CDR3 protein. The data contain about 460,000 distinct CDR3 sequences, about 20% of them singletons. Specimen: peripheral blood mononuclear cells (PBMCs), collected when the disease was refractory, from a patient treated with antithyroid drugs. These receptors all stem from a female donor with Graves disease.

J is TRBJ2-2 and V is TRBV29-1, with TRBD2 identical over 15 bases. The CDR3 runs 18 residues. V shed 4 bases and J 6 bases; nucleotides not matched to a gene: 12. Germline assignment: CDR1 SQVTM and CDR2 ANQGSEA. This CDR3 reads CSVVAAGTSGRYAGELFF. The DNA for the CDR3 is TGCAGCGTTGTAGCAGCCGGGACTAGCGGGAGGTATGCCGGGGAGCTGTTTTTT.

This clonotype was picked up many times. The chain combines TRBV5-5 with TRBJ2-5; D not resolved. Germline CDR1 and CDR2: SGHKS and YYEKEE (reference sequence). Trimming left V 0 bases short and J 4 bases short, with 4 bases between. The CDR3 spans 12 residues. The chain's CDR3 is CASSLDSETQYF. In DNA, the CDR3 is TGTGCCAGCAGCTTGGATTCAGAGACCCAGTACTTC.

This clonotype was detected only a few times. The rearrangement uses TRBV7-2 and TRBJ1-3; D not certain. Between the trimmed V and J ends, which lost 2 bases and 3 bases, there was a span of 11 bases. The length of the CDR3 is 15 residues. Per germline, CDR1 SGHTA and CDR2 FQGNSA. CDR3 bases: TGTGCCAGCAGCTTAAACGGGAAAATTGGAAACACCATATATTTT. It specifies CASSLNGKIGNTIYF.

The chain employs TRBV4-3 and TRBJ2-7, with 9 bases aligning to TRBD1. V lost 5 bases to trimming and J lost 4 bases; unmatched junction nucleotides: 15. Germline loops: CDR1 LGHNA, CDR2 YSLEER. CDR3 length: 17 amino acids. The DNA for the CDR3 is TGCGCCAGCAGCTCCCAAAACACCCGGGACAGGGAATACGAGCAGTACTTC. This sequence encodes CASSSQNTRDREYEQYF.

This clonotype has only a few counts. The J gene is TRBJ1-1, the V gene TRBV9; possible D gene TRBD1, 5 bases. The CDR3 spans 16 residues. Between the trimmed V and J ends, which lost 5 bases and 1 base, there was a span of 18 bases. Germline values: CDR1 SGDLS, CDR2 YYNGEE. CDR3 residues: CASSDNPGRWNTEAFF. The CDR3 bases are TGTGCCAGCAGTGACAATCCGGGACGGTGGAACACTGAAGCTTTCTTT.

A few counts support this clonotype. CDR3 coding DNA: TGTGCCATCAGTGAGGCGGGGGACAGGGCTAATCAGCCCCAGCATTTT. Protein sequence: CAISEAGDRANQPQHF. V is TRBV10-3 and J is TRBJ1-5; 9 bases line up with TRBD1. CDR1 and CDR2 from the germline V gene are ENHRY and SYGVKD. CDR3 length: 16 residues. Trimming cost V 2 bases and J 4 bases; bases outside gene matches: 6.

Ten or more counts support this clonotype. The genes are TRBV28 and TRBJ1-5; D is unclear. CDR1 and CDR2 from the germline V gene are MDHEN and SYDVKM. Trimming pared 6 bases from V and 5 bases from J, leaving 11 bases between. This CDR3 contains 13 residues. The CDR3: CASREAEDQPQHF. DNA for the CDR3: TGTGCCAGCAGAGAGGCGGAGGATCAGCCCCAGCATTTT.

In this sample, this clonotype turned up a few times. This rearrangement joins TRBV5-1 to TRBJ2-7; possibly TRBD1 for D (6 bases). The CDR3 is 15 residues long. Germline values: CDR1 SGHRS, CDR2 YFSETQ. V dropped 0 bases and J dropped 3 bases, with 13 bases sitting between them. CDR3 coding DNA: TGCGCCAGCAGCTTGGTTAGGGGGTCTAGCTACGAGCAGTACTTC. The encoded protein is CASSLVRGSSYEQYF.

This chain links TRBV15 with TRBJ1-5; D is uncertain. V dropped 0 bases and J dropped 3 bases, with 9 bases sitting between them. Germline V CDR1 and CDR2: LNHNV, YYDKDF (reference sequence). This CDR3 has 15 residues. CDR3 coding DNA: TGTGCCACCAGCAGAGATTTGACCCTCAATCAGCCCCAGCATTTT. This translates into CATSRDLTLNQPQHF.

This clonotype was seen a few times. CDR3 in amino acids: CASRGGTDSNQPQHF. The CDR3 bases are TGTGCCAGCAGGGGAGGGACAGATAGCAATCAGCCCCAGCATTTT. The chain uses TRBV27 and TRBJ1-5, with 7 bases identical to TRBD1. This CDR3 is 15 amino acids long. Trimming cost V 6 bases and J 0 bases; bases outside gene matches: 5. Germline V CDR1 and CDR2: MNHEY, SMNVEV (reference sequence).

This clonotype was detected only a few times. A much larger clonotype is one base distant, so this may be a read error. The rearrangement uses TRBV6-1 and TRBJ2-5; TRBD2 matches at 7 bases. This CDR3 region has 13 residues. The germline V gene encodes CDR1 MNHNS and CDR2 SASEGT. V was pared by 4 bases and J by 7 bases, with 6 bases of the junction left unmatched. The CDR3 loop is CASSGGGVGTQYF. CDR3 sequence (DNA): TGTGCCAGCAGTGGGGGGGGGGTTGGGACCCAGTACTTC.

This clonotype appeared many times. The CDR3 DNA sequence: TGCAGTGGGGCTTTTCAAGGGAATACGCAGTATTTT. This gives the protein CSGAFQGNTQYF. J is TRBJ2-3 and V is TRBV20-1; D ambiguous. Trimming pared 7 bases from V and 7 bases from J, leaving 15 bases between. The CDR3 loop spans 12 amino acids. Germline V lookup: CDR1 DFQATT, CDR2 SNEGSKA (reference sequence).

This chain joins TRBV4-3 and TRBJ2-7; D is perhaps TRBD1 (5 bases). Germline lookup yields CDR1 LGHNA and CDR2 YSLEER. Trimming stripped 2 bases from V and 7 bases from J, with 12 bases between. The CDR3 spans 13 residues. The CDR3 bases are TGCGCCAGCAGCCAACAGGGAATCGATGAGCAGTACTTC. It specifies CASSQQGIDEQYF.

This rearrangement joins TRBV6-9 to TRBJ2-4; no reliable D call. Germline CDR1 and CDR2: MNHGY and SVAAGI. The CDR3 sequence is 13 residues long. Between the trimmed V and J ends, which lost 2 bases and 8 bases, there was a span of 10 bases. CDR3 region: CASSYNGVDIQYF. The CDR3 DNA sequence: TGTGCCAGCAGTTATAATGGAGTAGACATTCAGTACTTC.

This clonotype was seen at least ten times. The gene calls are TRBV28 and TRBJ1-2; D gene uncertain. This CDR3 contains 11 residues. Germline CDR1 reads MDHEN; CDR2 reads SYDVKM. Trimming stripped 3 bases from V and 8 bases from J, with 7 bases between. The CDR3 region is CASSFLGGYTF. The DNA of the CDR3 is TGTGCCAGCAGTTTTCTAGGGGGCTACACCTTC.

This clonotype was detected many times. V usage is TRBV20-1 and J usage is TRBJ2-4, with D unclear. Germline V lookup: CDR1 DFQATT, CDR2 SNEGSKA (reference sequence). This CDR3 contains 14 residues. The V gene lost 4 bases and the J gene lost 0 bases, with 10 bases spanning the gap. CDR3 residues: CSAIGRVAKNIQYF. As DNA, the CDR3 is TGCAGTGCTATCGGACGGGTAGCCAAAAACATTCAGTACTTC.

This clonotype was seen ten or more times. The chain links TRBV7-9 to TRBJ1-2, with 9 positions matching TRBD1. Germline CDR1 and CDR2: SEHNR and FQNEAQ (reference sequence). The CDR3 spans 14 residues. V lost 5 bases and J lost 6; bases outside the gene matches: 7. CDR3 sequence (DNA): TGTGCCAGCAGCCGACTCGGGACAGGGAATGGCTACACCTTC. It translates to CASSRLGTGNGYTF.

This clonotype has ten or more counts. This chain joins TRBV28 and TRBJ2-7; D is unclear. The CDR3 totals 15 residues. V gave up 7 bases and J gave up 6 bases, with 22 bases separating them. Germline CDR1 reads MDHEN; CDR2 reads SYDVKM. The CDR3 DNA reads TGTGCCAGCACCTCGTACCCCGGGCTCCCCAGCGAGCAGTACTTC. It codes for CASTSYPGLPSEQYF.